The 22 T cell receptor beta chains presented below share a single source sample, sequenced in a study of T cell changes during pregnancy in multiple sclerosis. Sequencing used immunoSEQ multiplex PCR; TCRdb keeps in-frame clones, though not all of them. The sample carries tens of thousands of clones, 75% to 95% recorded once. The sequencing used peripheral blood, collected before pregnancy. Every receptor here comes from a female donor with multiple sclerosis, enrolled in a pregnancy study.

The chain combines TRBV10-3 with TRBJ2-6; tentatively, D is TRBD2 (5 bases). V dropped 5 bases and J dropped 1 base, with 12 bases sitting between them. This CDR3 comprises 16 residues. Looked up from germline, CDR1 is ENHRY and CDR2 is SYGVKD. The CDR3 sequence: CAISSGPGSGANVLTF. The CDR3 DNA reads as TGTGCCATCAGTTCCGGGCCGGGGTCTGGGGCCAACGTCCTGACTTTC.

The genes are TRBV2 and TRBJ1-1; 7 nucleotides match TRBD1. Trimming cost V 7 bases and J 0 bases; bases outside gene matches: 8. The CDR3 consists of 15 residues. Germline V lookup: CDR1 SNHLY, CDR2 FYNNEI. CDR3 DNA sequence: TGTGCCAGCACCGACCAGGGGGAGGTGAACACTGAAGCTTTCTTT. This codes for CASTDQGEVNTEAFF.

The chain recombines TRBV7-9 with TRBJ1-5; TRBD1 matches at 10 bases. V was pared by 5 bases and J by 0 bases, with 7 bases of the junction left unmatched. Germline CDR1 reads SEHNR; CDR2 reads FQNEAQ (reference sequence). The CDR3 is 17 amino acids. The CDR3 reads CASSTDRGSYSNQPQHF. The CDR3 DNA follows: TGTGCCAGCAGCACGGACAGGGGGAGCTATAGCAATCAGCCCCAGCATTTT.

This clone has only a few counts. J is TRBJ2-2 and V is TRBV18; 9 bases fit TRBD1. CDR1 and CDR2 (germline): KGHSH, LQKENI. With V trimmed by 0 bases and J by 6 bases, 5 bases remained unmatched. The CDR3 has 16 amino acids. The CDR3 loop is CASSPPHRGPAGELFF. The CDR3 region has the DNA TGTGCCAGCTCACCACCGCACAGGGGGCCGGCCGGGGAGCTGTTTTTT.

The chain combines TRBV4-3 with TRBJ2-3; 9 bases agree with TRBD1. Germline-derived CDR1 and CDR2 are LGHNA and YSLEER. This CDR3 comprises 17 residues. Trimming took 4 bases from V and 0 from J; bases not matched to a gene: 8. CDR3 residues: CASSPRGTGQSTDTQYF. The DNA of the CDR3 is TGCGCCAGCAGCCCAAGGGGGACAGGGCAGAGCACAGATACGCAGTATTTT.

This clone has only one observation. This chain connects TRBV4-3 to TRBJ2-3; TRBD2 might be the D (5 bases). The V gene's germline CDR1 is LGHNA and CDR2 YSLEER. V was pared by 1 base and J by 1 base, with 12 bases between. This CDR3 is built from 16 residues. CDR3 region: CASSQVSGGRTDTQYF. In DNA, the CDR3 is TGCGCCAGCAGCCAAGTCTCAGGCGGGCGCACAGATACGCAGTATTTT.

The rearrangement links TRBV5-4 to TRBJ2-7; TRBD1 agrees at 7 bases. The CDR3 contains 13 residues. Losses at the gene ends were 0 bases for V and 3 bases for J; bases not matched to a gene: 0. Germline V gene sequence: CDR1 SGHNT, CDR2 YYREEE (reference sequence). CDR3 bases: TGTGCCAGCAGCTTGGACAGGGGCTACGAGCAGTACTTC. It is translated as CASSLDRGYEQYF. Full variable domain (rest looked up from reference TRBV5-4 and TRBJ2-7): ETGVTQSPTHLIKTRGQQVTLRCSSQSGHNTVSWYQQALGQGPQFIFQYYREEENGRGNFPPRFSGLQFPNYSSELNVNALELDDSALYLCASSLDRGYEQYFGPGTRLTVT.

The chain recombines TRBV23-1 with TRBJ1-5, with TRBD1 identical over 8 bases. TRBV23-1 is flagged as an ORF with uncertain function. This CDR3 is built from 18 residues. Trimming cost V 1 base and J 2 bases; bases outside gene matches: 10. CDR3 coding DNA: TGCGCCAGCAGTCAATTAAATCAACCGGGACAGGGCAATCAGCCCCAGCATTTT. It specifies CASSQLNQPGQGNQPQHF.

V gene TRBV7-3 combines with J gene TRBJ2-2; 8 nucleotides line up with TRBD2. The junction had 5 bases not matched to a gene; V was cut back by 3 bases and J by 5 bases. The length of the CDR3 is 15 residues. Germline V gives CDR1 SGHTA, CDR2 FQGTGA. As DNA, the CDR3 is TGTGCCAGCAGCTTGGATAGCGGGGCAACCGGGGAGCTGTTTTTT. Its protein is CASSLDSGATGELFF.

V usage is TRBV7-9 and J usage is TRBJ2-7, with unresolved D. Germline V gene sequence: CDR1 SEHNR, CDR2 FQNEAQ (reference sequence). There are 14 residues in the CDR3. V was cut by 6 bases and J by 6 bases, with 18 bases left in between. For the CDR3, the DNA is TGTGCCAGCAGTTTAAATGGGCTCATCGTCGAGCAGTACTTC. It specifies CASSLNGLIVEQYF.

In this sample, this clone turned up once. The chain carries TRBV4-3 and TRBJ1-1; D possibly corresponds to TRBD1 (5 bases). This CDR3 comprises 16 residues. V was cut by 0 bases and J by 4 bases, with 15 bases left in between. Germline CDR1 and CDR2: LGHNA and YSLEER. CDR3 sequence: CASSQEGSGGGTEAFF. For the CDR3, the DNA is TGCGCCAGCAGCCAAGAGGGCTCGGGGGGTGGCACTGAAGCTTTCTTT.

The chain carries TRBV5-5 and TRBJ2-1; 9 nucleotides agree with TRBD2. Germline loops: CDR1 SGHKS, CDR2 YYEKEE (reference sequence). With 6 bases clipped from V and 8 bases from J, the junction kept 18 bases outside the gene matches. The CDR3 is 17 residues long. CDR3 in DNA: TGTGCCAGCAACCCGGGGGGCGGGAGGGCCTTTGTTTATGAGCAGTTCTTC. It is translated as CASNPGGGRAFVYEQFF.

This rearrangement joins TRBV29-1 to TRBJ2-5, with 7 bases identical to TRBD1. Germline V gene lookup returns CDR1 SQVTM and CDR2 ANQGSEA. The CDR3 covers 13 residues. Trimming at V came to 7 bases and at J to 1 base, leaving 6 bases not matched to a gene. CDR3 residues: CSGKGQLQETQYF. The CDR3 bases are TGCAGCGGTAAGGGACAGCTCCAAGAGACCCAGTACTTC.

The chain has TRBV10-3 and TRBJ2-1; TRBD2 matches 13 bases. The CDR3 loop spans 14 amino acids. J gave up 10 bases and V 6 bases, and 6 bases lay outside the gene matches. CDR1 is ENHRY and CDR2 is SYGVKD in the germline V gene. In DNA, the CDR3 is TGTGCCATCAGCCCTGGGACTAGCGGGGTCGAGCAGTTCTTC. Its protein is CAISPGTSGVEQFF.

This clone was counted a single time. CDR3 in DNA: TGTGCCACCAGCGAGAGCTCCTACGAGCAGTACTTC. It specifies CATSESSYEQYF. The chain employs TRBV15 and TRBJ2-7; D not resolved. Germline values: CDR1 LNHNV, CDR2 YYDKDF (reference sequence). The CDR3 consists of 12 residues. Trimming pared 5 bases from V and 0 bases from J, leaving 5 bases between.

The chain links TRBV6-5 to TRBJ1-3; 7 bases are a match to TRBD1. Per the germline V gene, CDR1 is MNHEY and CDR2 is SVGAGI. The CDR3 sequence is 15 residues long. J lost 3 bases, V lost 5 bases, and 7 bases had no gene match. CDR3: CASSQSQGFGNTIYF. CDR3 nucleotides: TGTGCCAGCAGTCAATCACAGGGGTTTGGAAACACCATATATTTT.

This clone has more than one count but fewer than ten. This rearrangement joins TRBV25-1 to TRBJ1-4; D unresolved. This CDR3 is built from 16 residues. Germline loops: CDR1 MGHDK, CDR2 SYGVNS. Trimming removed 2 bases from V and 4 bases from J, with 14 bases in between. As DNA, the CDR3 is TGTGCCAGCAGTGAAATCAGGCAGGAGGTTAATGAAAAACTGTTTTTT. This translates into CASSEIRQEVNEKLFF.

The rearrangement links TRBV27 to TRBJ1-1, with a weak D call TRBD1 (6 bases). This CDR3 is built from 13 residues. Trimming removed 6 bases at V and 5 bases at J, with 13 bases between. Germline V gene lookup returns CDR1 MNHEY and CDR2 SMNVEV (reference sequence). The CDR3 DNA follows: TGTGCCAGCAGGCTTTGGCAGGGGACTGAAGCTTTCTTT. It yields the protein CASRLWQGTEAFF.

The chain links TRBV29-1 to TRBJ1-1, with 8 bases fitting TRBD1. The CDR3 contains 14 residues. The germline V gene has CDR1 SQVTM and CDR2 ANQGSEA. V shed 7 bases, J shed 5 bases, and the junction held 12 bases outside the gene matches. DNA for the CDR3: TGCAGCGCAGATAGGACAGGGTGGAAGACTGAAGCTTTCTTT. Its translation is CSADRTGWKTEAFF.

Only one count was recorded for this clone. The chain is built from TRBV28 and TRBJ1-1; D is perhaps TRBD1 (6 bases). With 7 bases removed from V and 11 bases from J, the gap between germline ends came to 17 bases. The CDR3 sequence is 12 residues long. In germline, CDR1 is MDHEN, CDR2 SYDVKM. CDR3 region: CASTRGGAAAFF. CDR3 DNA sequence: TGTGCCAGCACCCGAGGGGGTGCCGCGGCTTTCTTT.

The chain employs TRBV5-4 and TRBJ2-7; 8 bases align to TRBD2. There are 14 residues in the CDR3. V shed 4 bases, J shed 6 bases, and the junction held 9 bases outside the gene matches. The germline CDR1 and CDR2 sequences are SGHNT and YYREEE (reference sequence). The CDR3 DNA follows: TGTGCCAGCAGCCCTGCGGGGGGCCTTTTCGAGCAGTACTTC. This codes for CASSPAGGLFEQYF.

The chain employs TRBV5-1 and TRBJ1-3; D might be TRBD1 (6 bases). This CDR3 has 16 residues. Germline CDR1 and CDR2: SGHRS and YFSETQ. V was pared by 4 bases and J by 0 bases, with 14 bases between. CDR3 DNA sequence: TGCGCCAGCAGCCTGACAGGTTCGAGCTCTGGAAACACCATATATTTT. Translating it yields CASSLTGSSSGNTIYF.